The clone carrying this T cell receptor (beta chain) was seen more than once but under ten times. What it binds is unknown. This CDR3 comprises 13 residues. V lost 0 bases and J lost 2, with 4 bases in between. The germline CDR1 and CDR2 sequences are MGHDK and SYGVNS. This specimen belongs to a study of T cell repertoires in cytomegalovirus infection. As for the study in general: Both recently identified HLA-C-restricted and well-studied HLA-B-restricted CMV epitopes were used in the study. An indication of both CMV infection and matching HLA type came from public TCR beta signatures.

MiXCR, run by TCRdb on the reads, gives a single entry per CDR3 protein. This table has under 200,000 distinct CDR3 sequences, about 20% appearing once. Findings and caveats of the study: Clonotypes of TCR beta that were HLA-C-restricted and CMV-specific dominated the ex vivo response. Summed frequency of public TCR beta families distinguished CMV carriers with the relevant HLA.

The sample in question was CD8+ T cells from cultured PBMCs, obtained from culture after CMV antigen stimulation. This clonotype was obtained from a human donor in good health (CMV status not recorded). Some clones in this sample may be carry-over from other donors' samples. The chain combines TRBV25-1 with TRBJ1-1; D is unresolved. In DNA form, the CDR3 reads TGTGCCAGCAGTGAATATAAAAACACTGAAGCTTTCTTT. Residues: CASSEYKNTEAFF. Full variable domain (remainder filled in from reference TRBV25-1 and TRBJ1-1): EADIYQTPRYLVIGTGKKITLECSQTMGHDKMYWYQQDPGMELHLIHYSYGVNSTEKGDLSSESTVSRIRTEHFPLTLESARPSHTSQYLCASSEYKNTEAFFGQGTRLTVV.